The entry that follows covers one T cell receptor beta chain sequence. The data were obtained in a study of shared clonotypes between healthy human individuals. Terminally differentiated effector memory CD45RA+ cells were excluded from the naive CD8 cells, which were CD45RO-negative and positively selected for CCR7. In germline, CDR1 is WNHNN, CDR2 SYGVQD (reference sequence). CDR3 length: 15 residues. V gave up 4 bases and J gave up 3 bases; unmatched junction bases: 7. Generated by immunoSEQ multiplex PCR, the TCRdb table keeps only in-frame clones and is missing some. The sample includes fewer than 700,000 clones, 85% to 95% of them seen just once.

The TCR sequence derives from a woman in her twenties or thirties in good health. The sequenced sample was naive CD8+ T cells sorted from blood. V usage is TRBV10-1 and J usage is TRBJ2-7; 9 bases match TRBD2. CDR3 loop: CASSAPAGGNYEQYF. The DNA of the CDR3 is TGCGCCAGCAGTGCTCCAGCGGGAGGAAACTACGAGCAGTACTTC.